These T cell receptor beta chains were read from a single sample in a study of cytomegalovirus exposure and HLA in healthy donors. Sequencing was performed with immunoSEQ multiplex PCR; in TCRdb, only in-frame clones are kept and a portion is missing. The repertoire holds fewer than 200,000 clones, with roughly 70% as singletons. The sequenced sample consisted of PBMCs. The receptor set was obtained from a woman in her thirties in good health and CMV-seronegative. CDR3s include the opening cysteine and the closing phenylalanine or tryptophan. A D gene is named only where the DNA matches it firmly. Expanded clones are given a class, and other clones once, few, many or no size at all.

CDR3nt	CDR3aa	d_gene	abundance	j_gene	v_gene
TGTGCCAGCAGCTTCAGGACTAGCGGCCCCTACGAGCAGTACTTC	CASSFRTSGPYEQYF	TRBD2	.	TRBJ2-7	TRBV13
TGTGCCAGCAGTGGTCAGTACGAGCAGTACTTC	CASSGQYEQYF	.	.	TRBJ2-7	TRBV6-4
TGTGCCAGCTCACCCGCTACAGGGGGTTCGAATGAAAAACTGTTTTTT	CASSPATGGSNEKLFF	TRBD1	.	TRBJ1-4	TRBV18
TGTGCCAGCAGCAGAGGGCTGAGCTACGAGCAGTACTTC	CASSRGLSYEQYF	.	.	TRBJ2-7	TRBV7-8
TGTGCCACCTGGGGAGGCCAGGGTGGGACCGGGGAGCTGTTTTTT	CATWGGQGGTGELFF	.	once	TRBJ2-2	TRBV2
TGTGCCAGCAGCAAGACGCCCGGGGATTGGAACACTGAAGCTTTCTTT	CASSKTPGDWNTEAFF	.	few	TRBJ1-1	TRBV7-8
TGTGCCAGCAGCTATACAGGGTACGGCTACACCTTC	CASSYTGYGYTF	.	.	TRBJ1-2	TRBV5-4
TGCAGCGTTGCCAAGGCCGGCCTAGCGGGGGGTCTCTCAGAGACCCAGTACTTC	CSVAKAGLAGGLSETQYF	TRBD2	once	TRBJ2-5	TRBV29-1
TGCGCCAGCAGCTTTTCGGGCGGGGCCTCCTCAGATACGCAGTATTTT	CASSFSGGASSDTQYF	.	.	TRBJ2-3	TRBV5-1
TGTGCCAGCAGCTTCGGGACAGCCTACAATGAGCAGTTCTTC	CASSFGTAYNEQFF	TRBD1	.	TRBJ2-1	TRBV5-8
TGTGCCAGCAGCTTAGCAGCAGGGGCCAATGAGCAGTTCTTC	CASSLAAGANEQFF	.	.	TRBJ2-1	TRBV11-3
TGTGCCAGTAGTATCGGGGGGGCCTTTAATGAAAAACTGTTTTTT	CASSIGGAFNEKLFF	.	once	TRBJ1-4	TRBV19
TGCGCCAGCAGCTTGGTGAGTTTTCGGGGGACTAGTCACTCCTACGAGCAGTACTTC	CASSLVSFRGTSHSYEQYF	TRBD2	.	TRBJ2-7	TRBV5-1
TGTGCCAGCAGTTCTCTAGCGGCCGCCTACGAGCAGTACTTC	CASSSLAAAYEQYF	TRBD2	.	TRBJ2-7	TRBV27
TGTGCCAGCAGTTTCGTGGGCATCAGCGGGGGGGCCTGGGAGACCCAGTACTTC	CASSFVGISGGAWETQYF	TRBD2	.	TRBJ2-5	TRBV27
TGTGCCAGCAGCCAGGGGGCAGGGATGAACACTGAAGCTTTCTTT	CASSQGAGMNTEAFF	TRBD1	once	TRBJ1-1	TRBV11-3
TGTGCCAGCAGTGAGATTGGACAGGGGTGGTTGCAGTACTTC	CASSEIGQGWLQYF	TRBD1	.	TRBJ2-7	TRBV2
TGTGCCAGCTCCCGATCTAGCGGGAGGGCCTACAATGAGCAGTTCTTC	CASSRSSGRAYNEQFF	TRBD2	.	TRBJ2-1	TRBV2
TGCGCCAGCAGCCGCTGGGGACAGGGGCCCCTGAACACTGAAGCTTTCTTT	CASSRWGQGPLNTEAFF	TRBD1	.	TRBJ1-1	TRBV4-1
TGTGCCAGCAGCACAACCGGGACTAGTGAGGGCGAGCAGTACTTC	CASSTTGTSEGEQYF	TRBD2	.	TRBJ2-7	TRBV9
TGCGCCAGCAGCGCTCCAATTGGGAGCTCCTACAATGAGCAGTTCTTC	CASSAPIGSSYNEQFF	.	.	TRBJ2-1	TRBV10-1
TGTGCCAGCAGCTTGAGCAGGGTGAACACCGGGGAGCTGTTTTTT	CASSLSRVNTGELFF	.	.	TRBJ2-2	TRBV5-8
TGTGCCAGCAGCCAGGTGTCAGGATATAATTCACCCCTCCACTTT	CASSQVSGYNSPLHF	.	.	TRBJ1-6	TRBV7-9
TGTGCCAGCAGCCTCCGATTCAAGGGGCACACAGATACGCAGTATTTT	CASSLRFKGHTDTQYF	.	few	TRBJ2-3	TRBV9
TGCGCCAGCAGCTCTCCGGAGACAGGGAGCGCAGATACGCAGTATTTT	CASSSPETGSADTQYF	TRBD1	many	TRBJ2-3	TRBV5-1
TGTGCCAGCAGCTCGCAGGGTTCTGGAAACACCATATATTTT	CASSSQGSGNTIYF	.	.	TRBJ1-3	TRBV7-2
TGTGCCAGCAGCGTAGATATTAAGGGGGGGGCCGGCGGGGAGCTGTTTTTT	CASSVDIKGGAGGELFF	.	few	TRBJ2-2	TRBV9
TGCGCCAACAACCGACATGCGGGGGAAAGCTCCTACGAGCAGTACTTC	CANNRHAGESSYEQYF	TRBD2	.	TRBJ2-7	TRBV5-1
TGTGCCAGCAGCCAAGACGTGTTGGTAGCGGGGAGCAATGAGCAGTTCTTC	CASSQDVLVAGSNEQFF	TRBD2	.	TRBJ2-1	TRBV4-2
TGCGCCAGCAGATCCGGGACTAGCGGGGATACGCAGTATTTT	CASRSGTSGDTQYF	TRBD2	.	TRBJ2-3	TRBV10-2
TGTGCCAGCAGCTCTCTCAGGGGGCCGGGCGGGGAGCTGTTTTTT	CASSSLRGPGGELFF	TRBD1	few	TRBJ2-2	TRBV11-2
TGTGCCAGCAGCTTCAGCTCTGGAAACACCATATATTTT	CASSFSSGNTIYF	.	few	TRBJ1-3	TRBV5-5
TGTGCCAGCAGTTCCGGGTCCTCCGATGAAAAACTGTTTTTT	CASSSGSSDEKLFF	.	.	TRBJ1-4	TRBV25-1
TGTGCCAGCAGCCAAGTCGCTGGAAACACCATATATTTT	CASSQVAGNTIYF	.	.	TRBJ1-3	TRBV14